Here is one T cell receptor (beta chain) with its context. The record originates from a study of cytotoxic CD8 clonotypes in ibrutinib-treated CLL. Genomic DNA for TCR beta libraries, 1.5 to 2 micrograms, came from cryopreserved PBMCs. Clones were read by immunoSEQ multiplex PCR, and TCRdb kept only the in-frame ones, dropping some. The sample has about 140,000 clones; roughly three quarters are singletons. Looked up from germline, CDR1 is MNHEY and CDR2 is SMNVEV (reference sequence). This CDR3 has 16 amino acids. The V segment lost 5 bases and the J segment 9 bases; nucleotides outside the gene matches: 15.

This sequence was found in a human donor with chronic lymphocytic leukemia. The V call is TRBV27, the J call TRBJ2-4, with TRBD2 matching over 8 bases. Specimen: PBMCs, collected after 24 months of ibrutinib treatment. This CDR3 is CASSPRGTSGWGIQYF. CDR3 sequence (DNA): TGTGCCAGCAGTCCGAGGGGGACTAGTGGGTGGGGCATTCAGTACTTC.